These T cell receptor beta chains were read from a single sample in a study of identical twins. TCRdb re-called the 5' RACE reads through MiXCR, storing one row per CDR3 protein. The table has 700,000 or so distinct CDR3 sequences, 8.6% seen once. The same sample was also used in a study of yellow fever vaccine responses in identical twins.

Sequenced material: PBMCs. The receptors originated from a young woman in good health. The CDR3 runs from the conserved cysteine through the conserved F or W. Fields, in order: clone size, J gene, D gene, V gene, CDR3 DNA, CDR3 protein. A D gene is named only where the DNA matches it firmly. Rows give clone size only sometimes, using once, few, many, or a class for an expanded clone.

abundance: -; j_gene: TRBJ2-3; d_gene: TRBD2; v_gene: TRBV11-2; CDR3nt: TGTGCCAGCAGCTTAGAGACTAGCGGGAAAAAAGCAGATACGCAGTATTTT; CDR3aa: CASSLETSGKKADTQYF
abundance: many; j_gene: TRBJ2-1; d_gene: TRBD2; v_gene: TRBV12-3/TRBV12-4; CDR3nt: TGTGCCAGCAGTTTCTTAGCGGGGGATAATGAGCAGTTCTTC; CDR3aa: CASSFLAGDNEQFF
abundance: few; j_gene: TRBJ2-7; d_gene: -; v_gene: TRBV20-1; CDR3nt: TGCAGTGCTAGCTCAACCGGGGGATTCTCCTACGAGCAGTACTTC; CDR3aa: CSASSTGGFSYEQYF
abundance: -; j_gene: TRBJ2-7; d_gene: TRBD2; v_gene: TRBV5-1; CDR3nt: TGCGCCAGCAGCTCTAACGTCGGGACTAGCGGGAGGGCCGTACGGTTTGGCGAGCAGTACTTC; CDR3aa: CASSSNVGTSGRAVRFGEQYF
abundance: few; j_gene: TRBJ1-2; d_gene: -; v_gene: TRBV20-1; CDR3nt: TGCAGTGGCTCAGGTTTCGGGAGTGGCTACACCTTC; CDR3aa: CSGSGFGSGYTF
abundance: many; j_gene: TRBJ2-1; d_gene: TRBD2; v_gene: TRBV6-4; CDR3nt: TGTGCCAGCAGTCCGGGGACTAGCGGAGGGGATGAGCAGTTCTTC; CDR3aa: CASSPGTSGGDEQFF
abundance: many; j_gene: TRBJ2-1; d_gene: TRBD1; v_gene: TRBV5-1; CDR3nt: TGCGCCAGCGGACAATCGGGACAGACCTACAATGAGCAGTTCTTC; CDR3aa: CASGQSGQTYNEQFF
abundance: -; j_gene: TRBJ2-7; d_gene: -; v_gene: TRBV27; CDR3nt: TGTGCCAGCAGTTTTCGTTTCCCCCCCTCCGAGCAGTACTTC; CDR3aa: CASSFRFPPSEQYF
abundance: -; j_gene: TRBJ2-6; d_gene: TRBD1; v_gene: TRBV6-2/TRBV6-3; CDR3nt: TGTGCCAGCAGTTACTCCCGGGACAGGGAGTCCCCTCTCTCTGGGGCCAACGTCCTGACTTTC; CDR3aa: CASSYSRDRESPLSGANVLTF
abundance: -; j_gene: TRBJ1-1; d_gene: -; v_gene: TRBV7-9; CDR3nt: TGTGCCAGCAGCTCGCATCCGGGACGGGGGAACACTGAAGCTTTCTTT; CDR3aa: CASSSHPGRGNTEAFF
abundance: few; j_gene: TRBJ2-7; d_gene: -; v_gene: TRBV6-2/TRBV6-3; CDR3nt: TGTGCCAGCAGTTACTCCAACGGCCTCGACTCCTTC; CDR3aa: CASSYSNGLDSF
abundance: -; j_gene: TRBJ2-3; d_gene: -; v_gene: TRBV5-1; CDR3nt: TGCGCCAGCAGCTTGTGGGGCCGGATCGCAGATACGCAGTATTTT; CDR3aa: CASSLWGRIADTQYF
abundance: -; j_gene: TRBJ2-1; d_gene: -; v_gene: TRBV11-2; CDR3nt: TGTGCCAGCAGCCACCGAGCGAATATCCAGTTCTTC; CDR3aa: CASSHRANIQFF
abundance: few; j_gene: TRBJ1-4; d_gene: -; v_gene: TRBV12-3/TRBV12-4; CDR3nt: TGTGCCAGCAGCCCCCCGTCAGAAAAACTGTTTTTT; CDR3aa: CASSPPSEKLFF
abundance: few; j_gene: TRBJ2-7; d_gene: TRBD1; v_gene: TRBV5-1; CDR3nt: TGCGCCAGCAGCTTTAAAGGAGTTCCGGGACAGGGCTCCGAGCAGTACTTC; CDR3aa: CASSFKGVPGQGSEQYF
abundance: few; j_gene: TRBJ2-1; d_gene: TRBD2; v_gene: TRBV11-2; CDR3nt: TGTGCCAGCAGCCCCAGGACATTCCCCGGGACTAGCGGGAGCCATGAGCAGTTCTTC; CDR3aa: CASSPRTFPGTSGSHEQFF
abundance: -; j_gene: TRBJ2-1; d_gene: -; v_gene: TRBV20-1; CDR3nt: TGCAGTGCTCGTCGGACGGGGTTCGATGAGCAGTTCTTC; CDR3aa: CSARRTGFDEQFF
abundance: many; j_gene: TRBJ1-1; d_gene: TRBD1; v_gene: TRBV6-1; CDR3nt: TGTGCCAGCAGTCCTTTGTCGGGACAGGGTCGGAATGAAGCTTTCTTT; CDR3aa: CASSPLSGQGRNEAFF
abundance: few; j_gene: TRBJ2-3; d_gene: -; v_gene: TRBV25-1; CDR3nt: TGTGCCAGCAGTGAACAGGGGAACACAGATACGCAGTATTTT; CDR3aa: CASSEQGNTDTQYF
abundance: many; j_gene: TRBJ2-5; d_gene: -; v_gene: TRBV7-8; CDR3nt: TGTGCCAGCAGCTTAGAGCGGCCCTGGGAGACCCAGTACTTC; CDR3aa: CASSLERPWETQYF
abundance: -; j_gene: TRBJ2-5; d_gene: TRBD2; v_gene: TRBV28; CDR3nt: TGTGCCAGCAGGCAAGCGGGAGGAGTAATAGAGACCCAGTACTTC; CDR3aa: CASRQAGGVIETQYF
abundance: -; j_gene: TRBJ2-7; d_gene: TRBD1; v_gene: TRBV3-1; CDR3nt: TGTGCCAGCAGCCAAGATGCCCGGGACAGAGTTGTTAGCTCCTACGAGCAGTACTTC; CDR3aa: CASSQDARDRVVSSYEQYF
abundance: many; j_gene: TRBJ1-1; d_gene: -; v_gene: TRBV5-1; CDR3nt: TGTGCCAGCAGCTTGCGCCAGGGTGGCACTGAAGCTTTCTTT; CDR3aa: CASSLRQGGTEAFF
abundance: few; j_gene: TRBJ1-6; d_gene: -; v_gene: TRBV11-2; CDR3nt: TGTGCCAGCAGCTTAGATTTGAACCTACCCCTCCACTTT; CDR3aa: CASSLDLNLPLHF
abundance: -; j_gene: TRBJ2-1; d_gene: -; v_gene: TRBV3-1; CDR3nt: TGTGCCAGCAGCCAAGACCCGGGCCTATACAATGAGCAGTTCTTC; CDR3aa: CASSQDPGLYNEQFF
abundance: many; j_gene: TRBJ2-7; d_gene: -; v_gene: TRBV12-5; CDR3nt: TGTGCTAGTGGTAACTACTACGAGCAGTACTTC; CDR3aa: CASGNYYEQYF
abundance: -; j_gene: TRBJ2-5; d_gene: -; v_gene: TRBV5-1; CDR3nt: TGCGCCAGCAGCTTGCGGGCGATTGGGGAGACCCAGTACTTC; CDR3aa: CASSLRAIGETQYF
abundance: few; j_gene: TRBJ2-1; d_gene: TRBD1; v_gene: TRBV2; CDR3nt: TGTGCCAGCAGTGAGGGTTGGGACAGGGGTTACAATGAGCAGTTCTTC; CDR3aa: CASSEGWDRGYNEQFF
abundance: -; j_gene: TRBJ2-1; d_gene: -; v_gene: TRBV12-3/TRBV12-4; CDR3nt: TGTCCCAGCAGTGGCAGGGTCGCCAATGAGCAGTTCTTC; CDR3aa: CPSSGRVANEQFF
abundance: -; j_gene: TRBJ2-5; d_gene: TRBD2; v_gene: TRBV2; CDR3nt: TGTGCCAGCAGTGGGCTGAGGACTAGCGGGACGGGCGAGACCCAGTACTTC; CDR3aa: CASSGLRTSGTGETQYF
abundance: few; j_gene: TRBJ2-4; d_gene: -; v_gene: TRBV3-1; CDR3nt: TGTGCCAGCAGCCGCTGGACAGTGGGGGGCAAAAACATTCAGTACTTC; CDR3aa: CASSRWTVGGKNIQYF
abundance: few; j_gene: TRBJ1-2; d_gene: TRBD1; v_gene: TRBV3-1; CDR3nt: TGTGCCAGCAGCCCAGGGACAGCCCCCTATGGCTACACCTTC; CDR3aa: CASSPGTAPYGYTF
abundance: many; j_gene: TRBJ2-7; d_gene: -; v_gene: TRBV6-1; CDR3nt: TGTGCCAGCAGCCGTAGCTTTTCCTTATACGAGCAGTACTTC; CDR3aa: CASSRSFSLYEQYF
abundance: few; j_gene: TRBJ2-4; d_gene: TRBD2; v_gene: TRBV7-2; CDR3nt: TGTGCCAGCAGCTTAGTGCCCCCGACTAGCGGGGGGGGAAACATTCAGTACTTC; CDR3aa: CASSLVPPTSGGGNIQYF
abundance: many; j_gene: TRBJ2-1; d_gene: -; v_gene: TRBV11-2; CDR3nt: TGTGCCAGCACCCTGGACAGCTACAATGAGCAGTTCTTC; CDR3aa: CASTLDSYNEQFF
abundance: many; j_gene: TRBJ2-7; d_gene: TRBD1; v_gene: TRBV4-1; CDR3nt: TGCGCCAGCAGCCACCCAGCGACAGGGATGGAAGGGGAGCAGTACTTC; CDR3aa: CASSHPATGMEGEQYF
abundance: -; j_gene: TRBJ2-7; d_gene: TRBD2; v_gene: TRBV4-1; CDR3nt: TGCGCCAGCAGCCAAGAGGACGGACTAGCGGGAGGCCTGTACGAGCAGTACTTC; CDR3aa: CASSQEDGLAGGLYEQYF
abundance: few; j_gene: TRBJ2-3; d_gene: TRBD2; v_gene: TRBV2; CDR3nt: TGTGCCAGCAGTGAAGCACAAACTAGCGGGAGCACAGATACGCAGTATTTT; CDR3aa: CASSEAQTSGSTDTQYF
abundance: -; j_gene: TRBJ2-1; d_gene: -; v_gene: TRBV5-5; CDR3nt: TGTGCCAGCAGCTTACATCTCCTCTCCTACAATGAGCAGTTCTTC; CDR3aa: CASSLHLLSYNEQFF
abundance: many; j_gene: TRBJ2-1; d_gene: -; v_gene: TRBV24-1; CDR3nt: TGTGCCACCAGTGATTTGGCGGAGTCCTACAATGAGCAGTTCTTC; CDR3aa: CATSDLAESYNEQFF
abundance: few; j_gene: TRBJ2-1; d_gene: -; v_gene: TRBV6-2/TRBV6-3; CDR3nt: TGTGCCAGCAGTTTAGGGACTGGGCTGCAGTTCTTC; CDR3aa: CASSLGTGLQFF
abundance: few; j_gene: TRBJ1-1; d_gene: -; v_gene: TRBV11-2; CDR3nt: TGTGCCAGCAGCTTCCTTTTTGAGGGTGAAGCTTTCTTT; CDR3aa: CASSFLFEGEAFF
abundance: -; j_gene: TRBJ2-3; d_gene: TRBD1; v_gene: TRBV30; CDR3nt: TGTGCCTGGAGTGTCCCGGGACAGGGGGATACGCAGTATTTT; CDR3aa: CAWSVPGQGDTQYF
abundance: many; j_gene: TRBJ2-1; d_gene: TRBD2; v_gene: TRBV4-2; CDR3nt: TGTGCCAGCAGCCAAGACGGGAGGGCCGACAATGAGCAGTTCTTC; CDR3aa: CASSQDGRADNEQFF
abundance: few; j_gene: TRBJ2-6; d_gene: -; v_gene: TRBV4-3; CDR3nt: TGCGCCAGCAGCTCCCAACCCACCGCCTCTGGGGCCAACGTCCTGACTTTC; CDR3aa: CASSSQPTASGANVLTF
abundance: few; j_gene: TRBJ2-2; d_gene: TRBD1; v_gene: TRBV5-1; CDR3nt: TGCGCCAGCAGCGTCCGGGACAGGGAGTTCGCGAACACCGGGGAGCTGTTTTTT; CDR3aa: CASSVRDREFANTGELFF
abundance: few; j_gene: TRBJ2-7; d_gene: -; v_gene: TRBV9; CDR3nt: TGTGCCAGCAGCCCCTGGGGGGAGGCGCTAGGTGAGCAGTACTTC; CDR3aa: CASSPWGEALGEQYF
abundance: -; j_gene: TRBJ2-3; d_gene: -; v_gene: TRBV27; CDR3nt: TGTGCCAGCCGCCGGGACCGCACGCAGTATTTT; CDR3aa: CASRRDRTQYF